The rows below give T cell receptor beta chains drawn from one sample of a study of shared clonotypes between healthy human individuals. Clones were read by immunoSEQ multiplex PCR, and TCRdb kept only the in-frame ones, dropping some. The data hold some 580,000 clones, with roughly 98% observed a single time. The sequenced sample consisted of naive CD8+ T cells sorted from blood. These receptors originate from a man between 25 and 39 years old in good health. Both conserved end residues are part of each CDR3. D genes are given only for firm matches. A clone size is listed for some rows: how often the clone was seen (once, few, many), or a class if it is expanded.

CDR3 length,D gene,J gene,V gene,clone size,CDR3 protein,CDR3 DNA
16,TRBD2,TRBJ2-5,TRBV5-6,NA,CASSLAGGTRGETQYF,TGTGCCAGCAGCTTGGCCGGGGGGACCCGCGGGGAGACCCAGTACTTC
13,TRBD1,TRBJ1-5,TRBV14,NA,CARRDRADQPQHF,TGTGCCAGAAGAGACAGGGCGGATCAGCCCCAGCATTTT
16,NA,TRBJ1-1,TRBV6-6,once,CASGTVVGGQPEEAFF,TGTGCCAGCGGAACCGTCGTGGGCGGACAGCCTGAAGAAGCTTTCTTT
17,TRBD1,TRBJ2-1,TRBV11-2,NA,CASSDPIRRQGNNEQFF,TGTGCCAGCAGCGACCCTATCCGGAGACAGGGGAACAATGAGCAGTTCTTC
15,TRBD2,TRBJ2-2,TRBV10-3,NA,CAIGGLVTSTGELFF,TGTGCCATTGGGGGACTAGTCACTAGCACCGGGGAGCTGTTTTTT
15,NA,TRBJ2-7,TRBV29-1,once,CSVEKGRQDSYEQYF,TGCAGCGTTGAGAAGGGTCGACAGGACTCCTACGAGCAGTACTTC
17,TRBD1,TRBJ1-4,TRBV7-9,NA,CASSPGQGFGANEKLFF,TGTGCCAGCAGCCCGGGACAGGGTTTTGGGGCTAATGAAAAACTGTTTTTT
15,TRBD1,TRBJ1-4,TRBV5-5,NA,CASSLGQGVWEKLFF,TGTGCCAGCAGCTTGGGACAGGGGGTCTGGGAAAAACTGTTTTTT
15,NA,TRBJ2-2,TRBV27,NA,CASREGTGNTGELFF,TGTGCCAGCCGGGAGGGGACAGGGAACACCGGGGAGCTGTTTTTT
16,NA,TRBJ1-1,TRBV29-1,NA,CSVVSAHLNLNTEAFF,TGCAGCGTTGTGTCGGCACACCTAAACCTGAACACTGAAGCTTTCTTT
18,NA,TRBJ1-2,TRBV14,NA,CASSQDARDGDRNYGYTF,TGTGCCAGCAGCCAAGACGCGAGGGACGGAGATCGTAACTATGGCTACACCTTC
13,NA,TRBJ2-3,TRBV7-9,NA,CASSPKGDDTQYF,TGTGCCAGCAGCCCAAAGGGGGATGATACGCAGTATTTT
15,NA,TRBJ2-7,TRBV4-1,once,CASSQDPLGPYEQYF,TGCGCCAGCAGCCAAGATCCACTAGGCCCCTACGAGCAGTACTTC
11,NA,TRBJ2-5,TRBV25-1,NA,CASNDKETQYF,TGTGCCAGCAACGACAAAGAGACCCAGTACTTC
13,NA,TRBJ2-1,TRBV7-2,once,CASSYSGGNEQFF,TGTGCCAGCAGCTACTCAGGGGGGAATGAGCAGTTCTTC
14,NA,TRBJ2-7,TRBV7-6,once,CASRGGGQAYEQYF,TGTGCCAGCAGAGGGGGGGGACAAGCCTACGAGCAGTACTTC
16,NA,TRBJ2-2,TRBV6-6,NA,CASSYPPGGTTGELFF,TGTGCCAGCAGTTACCCTCCCGGAGGGACCACCGGGGAGCTGTTTTTT
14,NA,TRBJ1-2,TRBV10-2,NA,CASRSLQGRLGYTF,TGCGCCAGCAGATCACTTCAGGGTAGGCTGGGCTACACCTTC
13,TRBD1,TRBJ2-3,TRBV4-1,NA,CASSQDGTGTQYF,TGCGCCAGCAGCCAAGACGGGACAGGTACGCAGTATTTT
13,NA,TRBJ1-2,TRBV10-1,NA,CASSESRTGGYTF,TGCGCCAGCAGTGAGTCCCGGACTGGTGGCTACACCTTC
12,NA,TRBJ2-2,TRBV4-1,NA,CASSQGGGELFF,TGCGCCAGCAGCCAAGGTGGTGGGGAGCTGTTTTTT
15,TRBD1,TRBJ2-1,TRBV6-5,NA,CASSFDRGAYNEQFF,TGTGCCAGCAGTTTCGACAGGGGGGCCTACAATGAGCAGTTCTTC
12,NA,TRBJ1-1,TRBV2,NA,CASSEGGTEAFF,TGTGCCAGCAGTGAGGGGGGCACTGAAGCTTTCTTT
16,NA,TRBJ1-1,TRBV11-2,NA,CASSLGEMGRNTEAFF,TGTGCCAGCAGCTTAGGGGAAATGGGACGGAACACTGAAGCTTTCTTT
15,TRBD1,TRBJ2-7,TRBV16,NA,CASSHRDRGRYEQYF,TGTGCCAGCAGCCACCGGGACAGGGGGCGTTACGAGCAGTACTTC
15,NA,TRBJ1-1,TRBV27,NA,CASSPYGDLNTEAFF,TGTGCCAGCAGTCCCTATGGGGATCTGAACACTGAAGCTTTCTTT
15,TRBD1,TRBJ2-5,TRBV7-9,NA,CASSNRDRYQETQYF,TGTGCCAGCAGCAACCGGGACAGGTACCAAGAGACCCAGTACTTC
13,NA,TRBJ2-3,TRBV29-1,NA,CSIRDPFTDTQYF,TGCAGCATTCGGGACCCTTTCACAGATACGCAGTATTTT
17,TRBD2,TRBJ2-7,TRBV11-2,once,CASSPGTSGSGSYEQYF,TGTGCCAGCAGCCCCGGGACTAGCGGGAGTGGCTCCTACGAGCAGTACTTC
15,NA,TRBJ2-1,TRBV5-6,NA,CASSPQDWRVDEQFF,TGTGCCAGCAGCCCCCAGGACTGGCGGGTCGATGAGCAGTTCTTC
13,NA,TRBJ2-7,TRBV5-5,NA,CASSLAGLLEQYF,TGTGCCAGCAGCTTGGCCGGGCTCCTCGAGCAGTACTTC
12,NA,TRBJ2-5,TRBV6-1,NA,CASKVGGTTQYF,TGTGCCTCCAAGGTGGGCGGGACGACCCAGTACTTC
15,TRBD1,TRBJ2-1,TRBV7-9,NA,CASSHHGTGDNEQFF,TGTGCCAGCAGCCATCACGGGACAGGGGACAATGAGCAGTTCTTC
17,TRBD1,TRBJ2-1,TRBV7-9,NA,CASSLKQGAPTYNEQFF,TGTGCCAGCAGCTTAAAACAGGGGGCCCCGACCTACAATGAGCAGTTCTTC
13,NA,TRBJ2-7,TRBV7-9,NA,CASSLPGGYEQYF,TGTGCCAGCAGCTTACCGGGTGGGTACGAGCAGTACTTC
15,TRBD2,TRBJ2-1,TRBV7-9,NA,CASSFSGREINEQFF,TGTGCCAGCAGCTTTAGTGGGAGGGAAATCAATGAGCAGTTCTTC
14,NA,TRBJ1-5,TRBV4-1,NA,CASSQGRGDQPQHF,TGCGCCAGCAGCCAAGGGAGGGGGGATCAGCCCCAGCATTTT
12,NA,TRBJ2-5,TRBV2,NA,CASSRGGGTQYF,TGTGCCAGCAGCAGGGGTGGAGGGACCCAGTACTTC
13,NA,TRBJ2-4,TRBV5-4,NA,CASSFGDEGIQYF,TGTGCCAGCAGCTTTGGGGATGAGGGCATTCAGTACTTC
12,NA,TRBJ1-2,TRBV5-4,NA,CASTSSNYGYTF,TGTGCCAGCACATCTTCAAACTATGGCTACACCTTC
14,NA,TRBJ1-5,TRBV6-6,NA,CASSTRGINQPQHF,TGTGCCAGCAGTACAAGGGGGATCAATCAGCCCCAGCATTTT
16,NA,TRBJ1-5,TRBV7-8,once,CASSLNRRASNQPQHF,TGTGCCAGCAGCTTAAATCGGAGGGCTAGCAATCAGCCCCAGCATTTT
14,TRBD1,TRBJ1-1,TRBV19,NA,CASSMTGVNTEAFF,TGTGCCAGTAGTATGACAGGGGTGAACACTGAAGCTTTCTTT
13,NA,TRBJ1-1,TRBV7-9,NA,CASSLGPREGAFF,TGTGCCAGCAGCTTAGGGCCGCGCGAAGGTGCTTTCTTT
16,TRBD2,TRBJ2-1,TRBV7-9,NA,CASSLLGTTSYNEQFF,TGTGCCAGCAGCTTGCTCGGGACTACGTCCTACAATGAGCAGTTCTTC
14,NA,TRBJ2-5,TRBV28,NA,CASSSQGIEETQYF,TGTGCCAGCAGTTCTCAGGGTATTGAAGAGACCCAGTACTTC
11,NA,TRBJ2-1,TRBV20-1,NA,CSASNGNEQFF,TGCAGTGCTAGCAACGGGAATGAGCAGTTCTTC
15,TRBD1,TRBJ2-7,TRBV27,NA,CASSHRTGSSYEQYF,TGTGCCAGCAGTCACCGGACAGGGAGCTCCTACGAGCAGTACTTC
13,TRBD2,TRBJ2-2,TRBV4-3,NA,CASSQRETGELFF,TGCGCCAGCAGCCAGCGGGAGACCGGGGAGCTGTTTTTT
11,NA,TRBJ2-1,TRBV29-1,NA,CSGRAYNEQFF,TGCAGCGGCCGGGCCTACAATGAGCAGTTCTTC
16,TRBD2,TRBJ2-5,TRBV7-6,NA,CASSALAGGREETQYF,TGTGCCAGCAGCGCCCTAGCGGGAGGGAGGGAAGAGACCCAGTACTTC
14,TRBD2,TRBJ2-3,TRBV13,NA,CASGTSGSTDTQYF,TGTGCCAGTGGTACTAGCGGAAGCACAGATACGCAGTATTTT